This T cell receptor (beta chain) was identified in a study of Graves' ophthalmopathy and Graves' hyperthyroidism. Study context: Before any treatment, peripheral blood was taken at the initial diagnosis.

The CDR3 covers 17 residues. Germline CDR1 is MNHEY and CDR2 is SMNVEV (reference sequence). The ends lost 4 bases at V and 1 base at J; junction bases unmatched: 5. This clonotype was seen a few times. RNA transcripts were the template, and TCR beta CDR3 regions were amplified from them. Second-round multiplex PCR followed a first-round RT-PCR using HTBI primers. MiXCR, applied by TCRdb to the multiplex PCR reads, yields one record per CDR3 protein. The profile covers about 390,000 distinct CDR3 sequences, with roughly a sixth appearing a single time and around 2.4% taken by the ten largest. Hyperthyroidism is called stable when no ophthalmopathy develops within 18 months of follow-up.

This receptor was taken from an adult woman with stable Graves' hyperthyroidism. Sequenced: peripheral blood. The chain couples TRBV27 to TRBJ2-7, with TRBD2 matching over 15 bases. The CDR3 DNA sequence: TGTGCCAGCAGTTCGAGGACTAGCGGGAGGGCGTCCTACGAGCAGTACTTC. Translated: CASSSRTSGRASYEQYF.